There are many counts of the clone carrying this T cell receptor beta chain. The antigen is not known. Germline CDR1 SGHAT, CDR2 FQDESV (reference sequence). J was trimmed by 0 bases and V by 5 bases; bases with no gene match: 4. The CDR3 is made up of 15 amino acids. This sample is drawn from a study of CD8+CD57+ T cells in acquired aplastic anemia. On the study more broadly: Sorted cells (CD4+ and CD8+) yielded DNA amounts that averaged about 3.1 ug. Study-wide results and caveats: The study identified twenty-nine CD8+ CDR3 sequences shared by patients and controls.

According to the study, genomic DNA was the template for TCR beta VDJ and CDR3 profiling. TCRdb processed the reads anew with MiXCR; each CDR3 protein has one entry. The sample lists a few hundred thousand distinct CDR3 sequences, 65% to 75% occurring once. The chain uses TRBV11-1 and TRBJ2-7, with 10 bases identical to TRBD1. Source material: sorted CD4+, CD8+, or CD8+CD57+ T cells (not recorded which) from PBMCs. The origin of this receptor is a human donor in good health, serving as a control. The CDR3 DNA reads TGTGCCAGCAGCCTGGGACAGGGGTACTCCTACGAGCAGTACTTC. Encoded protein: CASSLGQGYSYEQYF.